Below are 15 T cell receptor beta chains sequenced from a single sample in a study of blood T cell repertoires in COVID-19 (dated by TCRdb to 2020 to 2022). Library creation used the immunoSEQ multiplex PCR assay. TCRdb stores this immuneACCESS table with in-frame sequences only. Part of the clones is absent; in the studies checked, under half of the shortfall reflects unresolved V genes, and no reason is known for the rest. This sample gives around 280,000 clones in total; over 80% of them show up just once. The ten largest make up approximately 3.8% of the sample. Sequenced: peripheral blood. The receptor source for this set is a woman aged 50 to 60 with active or convalescent COVID-19.

J is TRBJ1-5 and V is TRBV2; unclear D gene. Germline V CDR1 and CDR2: SNHLY, FYNNEI. Between the trimmed V and J ends, which lost 6 bases and 3 bases, there was a span of 9 bases. There are 13 residues in the CDR3. CDR3 protein: CASREGLNQPQHF. The CDR3 bases are TGTGCCAGCAGAGAGGGCCTCAATCAGCCCCAGCATTTT.

CDR3 in amino acids: CASNYLGGTGELFF. CDR3 in DNA: TGTGCCAGTAATTACCTGGGAGGGACCGGGGAGCTGTTTTTT. V usage is TRBV19 and J usage is TRBJ2-2, with 7 nucleotides matching TRBD2. The CDR3 sequence is 14 residues long. The germline V gene encodes CDR1 LNHDA and CDR2 SQIVND (reference sequence). The V segment lost 7 bases and the J segment 5 bases; nucleotides outside the gene matches: 7. Full variable domain (rest looked up from reference TRBV19 and TRBJ2-2): DGGITQSPKYLFRKEGQNVTLSCEQNLNHDAMYWYRQDPGQGLRLIYYSQIVNDFQKGDIAEGYSVSREKKESFPLTVTSAQKNPTAFYLCASNYLGGTGELFFGEGSRLTVL.

The CDR3 region has the DNA TGTGCCAGCAGCTCGGACAGGGTCGGCGAAAAACTGTTTTTT. Translating it yields CASSSDRVGEKLFF. The V and J genes are TRBV11-2 and TRBJ1-4; 8 bases match TRBD1. The V gene end was trimmed by 4 bases and the J gene end by 8 bases; junction bases not matched to a gene: 6. The germline V gene has CDR1 SGHAT and CDR2 FQNNGV. The CDR3 runs to 14 residues.

The rearrangement uses TRBV2 and TRBJ2-7; TRBD1 is a possible D gene (6 bases). V lost 7 bases and J 1 base, leaving 8 bases between the germline ends. This CDR3 has 12 residues. Germline V gives CDR1 SNHLY, CDR2 FYNNEI. CDR3 coding DNA: TGTGCCAGCACGCAGGGGTCCTACGAGCAGTACTTC. Protein product: CASTQGSYEQYF.

The V and J genes are TRBV18 and TRBJ2-5; perhaps TRBD1 as D (6 bases). Germline V lookup: CDR1 KGHSH, CDR2 LQKENI. Trimming took off 2 bases at V and 1 base at J, with 14 bases between the two ends. There are 16 residues in the CDR3. The CDR3 reads CASSPKRTGSQETQYF. In nucleotides, the CDR3 is TGTGCCAGCTCACCAAAACGCACAGGGTCCCAAGAGACCCAGTACTTC.

This clone was seen more than once but under ten times. The chain is built from TRBV3-1 (or the pseudogene TRBV3-2) and TRBJ1-6; TRBD1 matches at 7 bases. V lost 1 base and J lost 9; bases outside the gene matches: 3. In germline, CDR1 is LGHDT, CDR2 YNNKEL (reference sequence). The length of the CDR3 is 14 residues. For the CDR3, the DNA is TGTGCCAGCAGCCAAGGGACAGGAGGTTCACCCCTCCACTTT. Translated: CASSQGTGGSPLHF.

V is TRBV30 and J is TRBJ1-3; D may be TRBD1 (6 bases). The V end lost 8 bases, the J end lost 4 bases, and 12 bases lay between the germline ends. This CDR3 is built from 12 residues. Germline lookup yields CDR1 GTSNPN and CDR2 SVGIG (reference sequence). CDR3: CARGSIGNTIYF. DNA for the CDR3: TGTGCCAGGGGGAGTATCGGAAACACCATATATTTT.

The rearrangement links TRBV28 to TRBJ2-3, with D maybe TRBD1 (7 bases). The CDR3 extends over 14 amino acids. Germline lookup yields CDR1 MDHEN and CDR2 SYDVKM. The ends were cut back, 6 bases at V and 0 bases at J, with 10 bases in the middle. The CDR3 DNA sequence: TGTGCCAGCAGGGCAGGGGGGAGCACAGATACGCAGTATTTT. Translated, it gives CASRAGGSTDTQYF.

This chain connects TRBV19 to TRBJ2-5, with 11 bases aligning to TRBD2. The CDR3 has 18 residues. The junction had 15 bases not matched to a gene; V was cut back by 5 bases and J by 4 bases. Germline CDR1 is LNHDA and CDR2 is SQIVND (reference sequence). The DNA for the CDR3 is TGTGCCAGTAGTCCAAGGTGGCGACTAGCGGGATTCAGAGAGACCCAGTACTTC. Translating it yields CASSPRWRLAGFRETQYF.

V and J are TRBV28 and TRBJ2-3; maybe TRBD1 (5 bases). CDR1 MDHEN and CDR2 SYDVKM come from the germline V gene. Trimming shortened V by 8 bases and J by 2 bases, and 20 bases separated the two germline ends. This CDR3 comprises 16 residues. CDR3 loop: CASGTAGLGLTDTQYF. The DNA for the CDR3 is TGTGCCAGCGGAACGGCAGGGTTGGGTCTCACAGATACGCAGTATTTT.

The chain joins TRBV18 to TRBJ2-3, with D perhaps TRBD1 (6 bases). V was clipped by 4 bases and J by 13 bases, with 12 bases between them. The V gene's germline CDR1 is KGHSH and CDR2 LQKENI. The CDR3 is 11 amino acids. In nucleotides, the CDR3 is TGTGCCAGCTCACGCCGACAGGTGGAGTATTTT. The encoded protein is CASSRRQVEYF.

The chain uses TRBV30 and TRBJ2-7; perhaps TRBD1 as D (7 bases). V was clipped by 2 bases and J by 6 bases, with 14 bases between them. Germline lookup yields CDR1 GTSNPN and CDR2 SVGIG (reference sequence). There are 13 residues in the CDR3. The chain's CDR3 is CAWSYQGGGEQYF. CDR3 nucleotides: TGTGCCTGGAGTTACCAGGGGGGCGGCGAGCAGTACTTC.

The chain carries TRBV6-1 and TRBJ1-2; no clear D gene. Trimming stripped 1 base from V and 4 bases from J, with 10 bases between. Germline V lookup: CDR1 MNHNS, CDR2 SASEGT. The CDR3 totals 14 residues. The CDR3 nucleotides read TGTGCCAGCAGTGAAGTGGAGACTCGCTATGGCTACACCTTC. Its translation: CASSEVETRYGYTF.

This chain links TRBV19 with TRBJ2-3; tentatively, D is TRBD1 (5 bases). Germline-derived CDR1 and CDR2 are LNHDA and SQIVND (reference sequence). V was cut by 0 bases and J by 2 bases, with 9 bases left in between. The CDR3 covers 15 residues. This CDR3 reads CASSIEGPSTDTQYF. The CDR3 nucleotides are TGTGCCAGTAGTATAGAGGGGCCGTCCACAGATACGCAGTATTTT.

This chain connects TRBV6-5 to TRBJ2-1, with TRBD1 matching over 7 bases. This CDR3 spans 14 amino acids. CDR1 is MNHEY and CDR2 is SVGAGI in the germline V gene. After removal of 6 bases from V and 0 bases from J, the junction contained 2 bases not matched to a gene. The CDR3, as DNA: TGTGCCAGCAGGTCAGGGGGCTCCTACAATGAGCAGTTCTTC. Its protein product is CASRSGGSYNEQFF.